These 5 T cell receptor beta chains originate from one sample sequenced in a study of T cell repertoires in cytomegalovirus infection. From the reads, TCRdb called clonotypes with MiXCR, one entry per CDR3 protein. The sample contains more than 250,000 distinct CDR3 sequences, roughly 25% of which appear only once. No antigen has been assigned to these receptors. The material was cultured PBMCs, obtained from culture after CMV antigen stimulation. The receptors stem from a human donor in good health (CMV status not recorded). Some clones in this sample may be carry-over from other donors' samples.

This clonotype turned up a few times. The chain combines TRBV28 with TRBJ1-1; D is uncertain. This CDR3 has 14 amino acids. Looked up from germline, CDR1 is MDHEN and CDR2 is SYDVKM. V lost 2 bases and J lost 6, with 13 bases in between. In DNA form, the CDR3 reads TGTGCCAGCAGTTTACTCGGTGTTATGGCTGAAGCTTTCTTT. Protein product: CASSLLGVMAEAFF.

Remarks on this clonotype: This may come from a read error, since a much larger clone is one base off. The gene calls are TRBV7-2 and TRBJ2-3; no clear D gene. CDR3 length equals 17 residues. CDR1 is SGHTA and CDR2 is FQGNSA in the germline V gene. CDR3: CAGSLYLQPSSTDTQYF. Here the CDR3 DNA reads TGTGCCGGCAGCTTATACTTACAGCCGTCTAGCACAGATACGCAGTATTTT.

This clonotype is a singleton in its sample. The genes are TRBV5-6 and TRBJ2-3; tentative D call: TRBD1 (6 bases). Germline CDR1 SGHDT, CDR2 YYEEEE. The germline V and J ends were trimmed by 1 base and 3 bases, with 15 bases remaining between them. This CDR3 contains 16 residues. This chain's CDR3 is CASSLPGQFGTDTQYF. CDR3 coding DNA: TGTGCCAGCAGCTTGCCCGGACAGTTTGGAACAGATACGCAGTATTTT.

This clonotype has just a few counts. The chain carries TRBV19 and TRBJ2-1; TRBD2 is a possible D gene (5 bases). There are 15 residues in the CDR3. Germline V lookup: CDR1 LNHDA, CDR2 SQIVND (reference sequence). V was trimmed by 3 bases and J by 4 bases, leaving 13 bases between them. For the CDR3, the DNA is TGTGCCAGTAGTATTAATTCGAGGGTATACAATGAGCAGTTCTTC. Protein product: CASSINSRVYNEQFF.

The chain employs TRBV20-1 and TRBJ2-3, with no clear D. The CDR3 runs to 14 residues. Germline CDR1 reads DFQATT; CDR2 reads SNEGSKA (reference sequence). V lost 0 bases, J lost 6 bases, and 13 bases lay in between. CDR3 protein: CSARDTASVDTQYF. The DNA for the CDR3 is TGCAGTGCTAGAGATACAGCATCGGTGGATACGCAGTATTTT.